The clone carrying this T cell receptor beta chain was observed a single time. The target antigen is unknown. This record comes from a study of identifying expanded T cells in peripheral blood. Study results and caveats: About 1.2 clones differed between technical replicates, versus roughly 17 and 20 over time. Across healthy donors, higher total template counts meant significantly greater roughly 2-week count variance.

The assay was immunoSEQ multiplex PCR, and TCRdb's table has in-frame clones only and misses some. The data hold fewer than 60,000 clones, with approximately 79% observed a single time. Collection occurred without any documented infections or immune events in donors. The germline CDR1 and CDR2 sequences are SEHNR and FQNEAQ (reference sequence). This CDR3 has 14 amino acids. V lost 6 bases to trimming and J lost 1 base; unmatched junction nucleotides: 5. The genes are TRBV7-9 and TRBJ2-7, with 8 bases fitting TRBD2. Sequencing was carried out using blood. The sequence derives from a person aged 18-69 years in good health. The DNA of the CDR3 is TGTGCCAGCAGTCCGTCGGGGGGGTCCTACGAGCAGTACTTC. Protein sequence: CASSPSGGSYEQYF.